This is a list of T cell receptor beta chains from one sample in a study of blood T cell repertoires in COVID-19. Profiled with immunoSEQ multiplex PCR; TCRdb holds only in-frame clones, not every one. This sample yields some 260,000 clones, of which just over 90% are seen a single time; 1.5% to 2% belongs to the top ten. Sequencing was done on a sample of PBMCs or T cells enriched from blood (not recorded which). These receptors originate from a woman aged 18 to 35 who had recovered from COVID-19. Both conserved end residues are part of each CDR3. D genes are given only for firm matches. Part of the rows lack a size; the others show once, few, many or a class for expanded clones.

clone_size	j_call	d_call	v_call	cdr3_aa	cdr3_nt
NA	TRBJ2-7	TRBD2	TRBV10-3	CAISLSGSSNEQYF	TGTGCCATCAGCCTAAGCGGGAGTAGCAATGAGCAGTACTTC
NA	TRBJ1-6	TRBD1	TRBV19	CASSRGQGLGSPLHF	TGTGCCAGTAGTAGAGGACAGGGGTTAGGTTCACCCCTCCACTTT
NA	TRBJ1-6	NA	TRBV28	CASSHGEPLHF	TGTGCCAGCAGCCACGGAGAACCCCTCCACTTT
NA	TRBJ1-1	TRBD1	TRBV3-1/TRBV3-2	CASSPQGIGNTEAFF	TGTGCCAGCAGCCCACAGGGGATTGGGAACACTGAAGCTTTCTTT
NA	TRBJ2-5	NA	TRBV11-2	CASSSLGTKGTQYF	TGTGCCAGCAGTTCGCTGGGGACAAAGGGGACCCAGTACTTC
NA	TRBJ1-2	NA	TRBV5-1	CASSTSGVGYGYTF	TGTGCCAGCAGCACGTCGGGGGTGGGCTATGGCTACACCTTC
NA	TRBJ2-7	TRBD1	TRBV11-2	CASSARDRGYEQYF	TGTGCCAGCAGCGCCCGGGACAGGGGTTACGAGCAGTACTTC
once	TRBJ1-6	TRBD1	TRBV19	CASSLDRAQSPLHF	TGTGCCAGTAGCCTGGACAGGGCCCAATCACCCCTCCACTTT
NA	TRBJ2-3	TRBD1	TRBV27	CASSLTLQGYTQYF	TGTGCCAGCAGTTTAACCCTACAGGGGTATACGCAGTATTTT
NA	TRBJ1-5	NA	TRBV2	CASSSNSINQPQHF	TGTGCCAGCAGTTCTAATTCCATTAATCAGCCCCAGCATTTT
NA	TRBJ2-1	NA	TRBV9	CASSADDAPSNEQFF	TGTGCCAGCAGCGCAGACGACGCACCTAGCAATGAGCAGTTCTTC
NA	TRBJ1-2	NA	TRBV4-1	CASSQVPAANYGYTF	TGCGCCAGCAGCCAAGTCCCCGCAGCTAACTATGGCTACACCTTC
NA	TRBJ2-1	TRBD2	TRBV18	CASSPGTGTSGSNEQFF	TGTGCCAGCTCACCAGGTACAGGGACTAGCGGTAGCAATGAGCAGTTCTTC
NA	TRBJ1-6	NA	TRBV15	CATSRESGNSPLHF	TGTGCCACCAGCAGAGAAAGCGGGAATTCACCCCTCCACTTT
NA	TRBJ1-2	TRBD1	TRBV14	CASSQDVEQGHYGYTF	TGTGCCAGCAGCCAAGATGTGGAACAGGGGCACTATGGCTACACCTTC
NA	TRBJ1-2	NA	TRBV5-6	CASSLKGYYGYTF	TGTGCCAGCAGCTTGAAGGGGTACTATGGCTACACCTTC
few	TRBJ2-1	NA	TRBV7-2	CASSLEPSRAGEQFF	TGTGCCAGCAGCTTAGAACCTAGCCGGGCGGGCGAGCAGTTCTTC
NA	TRBJ2-1	NA	TRBV29-1	CSVAGIFEQFF	TGCAGCGTTGCCGGGATTTTCGAGCAGTTCTTC
NA	TRBJ2-1	TRBD2	TRBV7-9	CASSAPGTSRDEQFF	TGTGCCAGCAGCGCCCCCGGGACTAGCCGCGATGAGCAGTTCTTC